The 5 T cell receptor beta chains reported below all come from one sample, sequenced in a study of blood T cell repertoires in COVID-19. Produced via immunoSEQ multiplex PCR; TCRdb's table is partial and in-frame only. Of some 30,000 clones listed, about 90% are singletons. Sequenced input: peripheral blood. These receptors came from a middle-aged man with active COVID-19.

This sequence joins TRBV15 and TRBJ2-7, with D possibly TRBD2 on 6 matching bases. Trimming took off 5 bases at V and 3 bases at J, with 14 bases between the two ends. The CDR3 is 14 residues long. Germline CDR1 LNHNV, CDR2 YYDKDF (reference sequence). The CDR3 protein is CATSAGRSGYEQYF. The CDR3 region has the DNA TGTGCCACCAGCGCGGGAAGGTCCGGCTACGAGCAGTACTTC. Looking up the rest from reference TRBV15 and TRBJ2-7 gives the full variable domain: DAMVIQNPRYQVTQFGKPVTLSCSQTLNHNVMYWYQQKSSQAPKLLFHYYDKDFNNEADTPDNFQSRRPNTSFCFLDIRSPGLGDTAMYLCATSAGRSGYEQYFGPGTRLTVT.

V gene TRBV11-2 combines with J gene TRBJ2-5, with D hard to call. The germline V gene has CDR1 SGHAT and CDR2 FQNNGV. The CDR3 has 12 residues. With 5 bases removed from V and 5 bases from J, the gap between germline ends came to 9 bases. The CDR3 DNA is TGTGCCAGCAGCCAGCTAGAGGAGACCCAGTACTTC. This translates into CASSQLEETQYF. Drawing the rest from reference TRBV11-2 and TRBJ2-5, the complete variable domain is EAGVAQSPRYKIIEKRQSVAFWCNPISGHATLYWYQQILGQGPKLLIQFQNNGVVDDSQLPKDRFSAERLKGVDSTLKIQPAKLEDSAVYLCASSQLEETQYFGPGTRLLVL.

The chain employs TRBV18 and TRBJ2-2, with D perhaps matching TRBD2 (6 bases). Trimming shortened V by 3 bases and J by 5 bases, and 13 bases separated the two germline ends. Germline V gives CDR1 KGHSH, CDR2 LQKENI. CDR3 length equals 15 residues. CDR3 DNA: TGTGCCAGCTCACCCCAGGCAGGGAGGACCGGGGAGCTGTTTTTT. Translated: CASSPQAGRTGELFF. The full variable domain, completed using reference TRBV18 and TRBJ2-2, is NAGVMQNPRHLVRRRGQEARLRCSPMKGHSHVYWYRQLPEEGLKFMVYLQKENIIDESGMPKERFSAEFPKEGPSILRIQQVVRGDSAAYFCASSPQAGRTGELFFGEGSRLTVL.

The V and J genes are TRBV30 and TRBJ1-3, with 8 bases matching TRBD1. Germline-derived CDR1 and CDR2 are GTSNPN and SVGIG (reference sequence). The V and J ends lost 1 base and 2 bases, in that order; junction bases with no gene match: 1. CDR3 size: 14 residues. This CDR3 is CAWSGTGTGNTIYF. Written as DNA, the CDR3 is TGTGCCTGGAGTGGGACAGGGACTGGAAACACCATATATTTT.

This chain links TRBV6-2 or TRBV6-3 with TRBJ2-1; TRBD2 matches at 14 bases. This CDR3 contains 19 residues. The trim removed 4 bases at V and 7 bases at J, leaving 15 bases unmatched. CDR1 and CDR2 (germline): MNHEY, SVGEGT. CDR3 in amino acids: CASSLPPKTSGRGGNEQFF. CDR3 sequence (DNA): TGTGCCAGCAGTTTACCCCCCAAGACTAGCGGGAGGGGGGGGAATGAGCAGTTCTTC.